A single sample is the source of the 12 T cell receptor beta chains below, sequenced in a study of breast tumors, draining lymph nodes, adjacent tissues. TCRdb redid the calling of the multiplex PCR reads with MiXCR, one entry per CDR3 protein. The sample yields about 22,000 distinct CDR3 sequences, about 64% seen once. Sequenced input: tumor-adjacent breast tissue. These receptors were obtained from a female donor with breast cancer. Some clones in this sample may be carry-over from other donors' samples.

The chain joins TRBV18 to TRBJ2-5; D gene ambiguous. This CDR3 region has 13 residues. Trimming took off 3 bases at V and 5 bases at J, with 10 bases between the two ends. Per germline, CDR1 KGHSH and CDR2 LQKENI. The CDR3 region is CASSPSVGETQYF. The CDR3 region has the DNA TGTGCCAGCTCACCCTCGGTGGGGGAGACCCAGTACTTC. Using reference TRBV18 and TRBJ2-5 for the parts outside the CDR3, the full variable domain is NAGVMQNPRHLVRRRGQEARLRCSPMKGHSHVYWYRQLPEEGLKFMVYLQKENIIDESGMPKERFSAEFPKEGPSILRIQQVVRGDSAAYFCASSPSVGETQYFGPGTRLLVL.

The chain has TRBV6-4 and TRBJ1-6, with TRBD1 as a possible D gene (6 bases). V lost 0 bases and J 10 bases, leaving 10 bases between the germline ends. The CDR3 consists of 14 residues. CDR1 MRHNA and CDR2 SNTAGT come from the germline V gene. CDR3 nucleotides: TGTGCCAGCAGTGACTCTCCGACAGGATCACCCCTCCACTTT. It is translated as CASSDSPTGSPLHF.

The CDR3 nucleotides are TGTGCCAGCAGCTTAGGACAGGGGAATGAGCAGTTCTTC. It yields the protein CASSLGQGNEQFF. The chain is built from TRBV7-6 and TRBJ2-1; 8 bases match TRBD1. Unmatched junction bases numbered 0, after V lost 1 base and J lost 7 bases. The CDR3 length is 13 residues. The germline V gene has CDR1 SGHVS and CDR2 FNYEAQ.

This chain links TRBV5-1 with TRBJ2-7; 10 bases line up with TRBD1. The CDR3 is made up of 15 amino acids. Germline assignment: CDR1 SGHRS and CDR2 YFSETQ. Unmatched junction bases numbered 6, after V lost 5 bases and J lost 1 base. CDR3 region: CASSWGTGDSYEQYF. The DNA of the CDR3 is TGCGCCAGCAGTTGGGGGACAGGGGATTCCTACGAGCAGTACTTC.

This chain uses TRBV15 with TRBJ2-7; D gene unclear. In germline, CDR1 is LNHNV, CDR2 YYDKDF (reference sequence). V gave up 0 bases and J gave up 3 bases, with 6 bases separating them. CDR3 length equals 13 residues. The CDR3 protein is CATSRDFSYEQYF. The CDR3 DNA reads TGTGCCACCAGCAGAGATTTCAGCTACGAGCAGTACTTC.

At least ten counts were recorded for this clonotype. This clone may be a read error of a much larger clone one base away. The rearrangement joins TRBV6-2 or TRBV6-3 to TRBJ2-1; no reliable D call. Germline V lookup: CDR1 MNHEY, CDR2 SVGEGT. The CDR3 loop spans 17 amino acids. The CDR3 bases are TGTGTCAGCAGTTCCCCCGGAGCGCCCAGCTCCTACAATGAGCAGTTCTTC. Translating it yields CVSSSPGAPSSYNEQFF.

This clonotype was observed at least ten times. The CDR3 coding sequence is TGTGCCTGGAGTAAAACCGGGACTAGTGGTGAGCAGTACTTC. This gives the protein CAWSKTGTSGEQYF. The rearrangement links TRBV30 to TRBJ2-7; 8 bases line up with TRBD2. The germline CDR1 and CDR2 sequences are GTSNPN and SVGIG (reference sequence). With V trimmed by 2 bases and J by 7 bases, 10 bases remained unmatched. This CDR3 has 14 amino acids.

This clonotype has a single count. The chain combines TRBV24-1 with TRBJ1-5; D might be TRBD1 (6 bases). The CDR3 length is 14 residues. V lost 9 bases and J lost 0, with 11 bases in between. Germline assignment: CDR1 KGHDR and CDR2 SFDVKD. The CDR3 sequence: CATSDSYSNQPQHF. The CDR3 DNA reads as TGTGCCACCTCGGACAGCTATAGCAATCAGCCCCAGCATTTT.

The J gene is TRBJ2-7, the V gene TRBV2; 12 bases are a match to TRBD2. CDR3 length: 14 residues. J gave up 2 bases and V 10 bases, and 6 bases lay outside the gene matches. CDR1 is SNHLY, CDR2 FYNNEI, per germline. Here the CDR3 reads CAITGLAGPYEQYF. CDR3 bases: TGTGCCATAACAGGACTAGCGGGGCCCTACGAGCAGTACTTC.

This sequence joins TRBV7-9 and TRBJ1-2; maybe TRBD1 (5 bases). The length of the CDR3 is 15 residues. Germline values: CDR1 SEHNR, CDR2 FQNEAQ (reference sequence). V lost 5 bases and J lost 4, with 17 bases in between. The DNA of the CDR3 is TGTGCCAGCAGCGGACTAGCGGGGGGGACCTATGGCTACACCTTC. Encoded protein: CASSGLAGGTYGYTF.

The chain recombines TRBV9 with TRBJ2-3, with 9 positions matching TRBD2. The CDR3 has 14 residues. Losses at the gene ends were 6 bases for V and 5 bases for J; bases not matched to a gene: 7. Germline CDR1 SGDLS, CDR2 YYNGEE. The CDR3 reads CASTVAGVGDTQYF. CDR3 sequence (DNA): TGTGCCAGCACAGTAGCGGGGGTAGGAGATACGCAGTATTTT.

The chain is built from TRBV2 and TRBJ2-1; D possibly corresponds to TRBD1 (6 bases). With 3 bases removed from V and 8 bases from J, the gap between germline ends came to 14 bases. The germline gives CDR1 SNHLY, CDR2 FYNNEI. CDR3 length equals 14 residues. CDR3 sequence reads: CASSDRQAIDEQFF. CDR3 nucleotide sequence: TGTGCCAGCAGTGATAGACAGGCCATCGATGAGCAGTTCTTC.